Shown below are 11 T cell receptor beta chains from a single sample sequenced in a study of neurological immune-mediated disorders. A single record per CDR3 protein comes from TCRdb applying MiXCR to the 5' RACE reads. The sample has around 18,000 distinct CDR3 sequences; about 20% are singletons. Sequenced material: PBMCs. Every receptor here comes from a man aged 50 or older in good health.

This clonotype has a count of ten or more. The chain has TRBV7-2 and TRBJ1-5, with TRBD1 matching 7 bases. This CDR3 spans 17 amino acids. The germline gives CDR1 SGHTA, CDR2 FQGNSA. V was pared by 3 bases and J by 0 bases, with 8 bases of the junction left unmatched. Here the CDR3 DNA reads TGTGCCAGCAGCTTCGCAGGGGGGGTATATAGCAATCAGCCCCAGCATTTT. Its protein is CASSFAGGVYSNQPQHF.

The rearrangement joins TRBV5-6 to TRBJ2-5; D perhaps matches TRBD2 (6 bases). Trimming took off 0 bases at V and 7 bases at J, with 10 bases between the two ends. The CDR3 loop spans 13 amino acids. In germline, CDR1 is SGHDT, CDR2 YYEEEE. DNA of the CDR3: TGTGCCAGCAGCTTGGTCACCGGGGGGACCCAGTACTTC. Its protein is CASSLVTGGTQYF.

This clonotype has at least ten counts. This chain joins TRBV5-1 and TRBJ2-1; D possibly corresponds to TRBD1 (6 bases). Germline values: CDR1 SGHRS, CDR2 YFSETQ. The CDR3 length is 16 residues. Trimming took off 4 bases at V and 2 bases at J, with 16 bases between the two ends. This chain's CDR3 is CASSITGQLAYNEQFF. CDR3 in DNA: TGCGCCAGCAGCATAACCGGACAGCTTGCCTACAATGAGCAGTTCTTC.

This clonotype was seen more than once but under ten times. The genes are TRBV5-1 and TRBJ1-4; 10 bases are shared with TRBD1. In germline, CDR1 is SGHRS, CDR2 YFSETQ. V lost 4 bases, J lost 8 bases, and 11 bases stayed unmatched. The CDR3 spans 16 residues. CDR3 sequence: CASSDRDRGREEKLFF. In DNA, the CDR3 is TGCGCCAGCAGCGACCGGGACAGGGGTCGCGAAGAAAAACTGTTTTTT.

The chain uses TRBV5-1 and TRBJ2-2; D may be TRBD2 (6 bases). Per germline, CDR1 SGHRS and CDR2 YFSETQ. Between the trimmed V and J ends, which lost 4 bases and 2 bases, there was a span of 15 bases. This CDR3 is built from 16 residues. DNA for the CDR3: TGCGCCAGCAGCCGGGCCGGTAGCGGTAACACCGGGGAGCTGTTTTTT. It specifies CASSRAGSGNTGELFF.

V usage is TRBV30 and J usage is TRBJ2-3; 12 positions match TRBD1. Germline lookup yields CDR1 GTSNPN and CDR2 SVGIG (reference sequence). V was pared by 3 bases and J by 3 bases, with 7 bases of the junction left unmatched. There are 16 residues in the CDR3. The CDR3 DNA sequence: TGTGCCTGGAGCGCCGGGACAGGGGGCATAACAGATACGCAGTATTTT. Translating it yields CAWSAGTGGITDTQYF.

This clonotype was found many times. This chain joins TRBV20-1 and TRBJ2-1; 8 bases are shared with TRBD2. Losses at the gene ends were 3 bases for V and 9 bases for J; bases not matched to a gene: 4. Germline assignment: CDR1 DFQATT and CDR2 SNEGSKA (reference sequence). The CDR3 is 12 amino acids. Written as DNA, the CDR3 is TGCAGTGCTAGCCGGGGGGGGGGTGAGCAGTTCTTC. This codes for CSASRGGGEQFF.

This clonotype was counted ten times or more. The chain employs TRBV20-1 and TRBJ2-1; a weak D match, TRBD1 (6 bases). The CDR3 length is 21 residues. V dropped 1 base and J dropped 0 bases, with 28 bases sitting between them. Germline V CDR1 and CDR2: DFQATT, SNEGSKA (reference sequence). The CDR3: CSARVGGGRVSYLRSYNEQFF. DNA for the CDR3: TGCAGTGCTAGAGTAGGGGGTGGGCGAGTCTCCTACCTACGCTCCTACAATGAGCAGTTCTTC.

This chain uses TRBV2 with TRBJ2-1; 10 bases agree with TRBD2. V lost 5 bases, J lost 8 bases, and 15 bases stayed unmatched. Germline CDR1 and CDR2: SNHLY and FYNNEI. This CDR3 is 17 amino acids long. The CDR3 sequence: CASSYILTSGSGDEQFF. CDR3 nucleotide sequence: TGTGCCAGCAGTTACATCTTGACTAGCGGGTCTGGGGATGAGCAGTTCTTC.

At least ten counts were recorded for this clonotype. The chain is built from TRBV28 and TRBJ2-1; tentative D call: TRBD2 (5 bases). Germline-derived CDR1 and CDR2 are MDHEN and SYDVKM. Trimming stripped 4 bases from V and 7 bases from J, with 17 bases between. This CDR3 comprises 15 residues. The CDR3 nucleotides are TGTGCCAGCAGTTCTGGACTTTCCAGGCGGAATGAGCAGTTCTTC. Translation gives CASSSGLSRRNEQFF.

There are a few counts of this clonotype. V usage is TRBV18 and J usage is TRBJ2-2, with a possible D match to TRBD1 (6 bases). The CDR3 is 15 residues long. From germline, CDR1 is KGHSH and CDR2 LQKENI. Between the trimmed V and J ends, which lost 4 bases and 3 bases, there was a span of 12 bases. This CDR3 reads CASSRSRGDTGELFF. In DNA form, the CDR3 reads TGTGCCAGCTCACGGAGCAGGGGAGACACCGGGGAGCTGTTTTTT.